The source of this T cell receptor (beta chain) is a study of regulatory T cells in long-lasting Graves disease. Through Arm-PCR of CDR3 regions and iRepertoire HTBI primers, TCR beta libraries were built. Each CDR3 protein is one row after TCRdb ran MiXCR on the multiplex PCR reads. The sample includes hundreds of thousands of distinct CDR3 sequences, 15% to 20% of them seen just once. Time point described: newly diagnosed GD, antithyroid drugs for less than 3 months. The TCR library used RNA extracted from PBMCs. This clonotype showed up many times. The CDR3 extends over 14 amino acids. Germline-derived CDR1 and CDR2 are MNHEY and SVGAGI. Deletions cut 4 bases from V and 1 base from J, with 10 bases between. These data were also reused for a study on T cells in Graves' hyperthyroidism and ophthalmopathy. That study adds: The authors deemed Graves' hyperthyroidism stable absent ophthalmopathy progression within 18 months. Initially, a first-round RT-PCR of the TCR CDR3 employed the HTBI primer set. In the blood, most expanded thyroid clonotypes above 0.001 appeared as well.

This receptor was identified in a woman aged 40 to 65 with Graves disease. The chain carries TRBV6-5 and TRBJ1-1; D not certain. This specimen was peripheral blood mononuclear cells (PBMCs), taken at new diagnosis, from a patient treated with antithyroid drugs. This CDR3 is CASSFASENTEAFF. CDR3 nucleotides: TGTGCCAGCAGTTTTGCCTCTGAGAACACTGAAGCTTTCTTT.